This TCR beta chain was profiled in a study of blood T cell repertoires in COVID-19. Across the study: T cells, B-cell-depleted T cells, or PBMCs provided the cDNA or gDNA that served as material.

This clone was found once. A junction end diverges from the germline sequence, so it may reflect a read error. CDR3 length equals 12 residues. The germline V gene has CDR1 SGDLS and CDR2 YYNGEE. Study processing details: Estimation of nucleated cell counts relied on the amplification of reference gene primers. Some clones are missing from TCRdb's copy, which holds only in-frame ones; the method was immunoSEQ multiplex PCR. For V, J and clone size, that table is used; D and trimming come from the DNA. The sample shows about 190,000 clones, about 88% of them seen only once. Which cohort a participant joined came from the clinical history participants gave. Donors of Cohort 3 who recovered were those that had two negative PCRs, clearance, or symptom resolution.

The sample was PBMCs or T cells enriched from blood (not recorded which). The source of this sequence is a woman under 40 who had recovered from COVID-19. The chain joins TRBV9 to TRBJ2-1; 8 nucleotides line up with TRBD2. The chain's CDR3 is CASSAFFGGALF. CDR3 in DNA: TGTGCCAGCAGCGCCTTCTTCGGGGGGGCCCTCTTC.